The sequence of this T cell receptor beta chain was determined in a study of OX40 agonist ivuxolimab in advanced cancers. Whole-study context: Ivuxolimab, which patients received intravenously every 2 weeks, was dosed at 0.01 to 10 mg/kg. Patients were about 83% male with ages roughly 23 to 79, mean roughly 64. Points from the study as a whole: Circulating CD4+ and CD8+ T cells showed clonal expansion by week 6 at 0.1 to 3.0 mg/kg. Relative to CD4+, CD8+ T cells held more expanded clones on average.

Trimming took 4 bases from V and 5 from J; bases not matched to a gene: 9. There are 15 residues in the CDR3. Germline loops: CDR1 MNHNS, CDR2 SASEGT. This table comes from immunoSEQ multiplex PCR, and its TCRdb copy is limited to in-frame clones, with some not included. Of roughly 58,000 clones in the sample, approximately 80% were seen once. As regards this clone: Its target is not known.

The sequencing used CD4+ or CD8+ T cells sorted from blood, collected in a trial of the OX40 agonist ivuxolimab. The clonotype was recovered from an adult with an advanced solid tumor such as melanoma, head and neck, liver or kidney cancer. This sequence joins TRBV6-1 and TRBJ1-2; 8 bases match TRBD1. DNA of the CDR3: TGTGCCAGCAGTGTATCCGGGACAGGACCATATGGCTACACCTTC. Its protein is CASSVSGTGPYGYTF.